One and the same sample provided the 32 T cell receptor beta chains below, sequenced in a study of siplizumab effects on memory and regulatory T cells. Generated by immunoSEQ multiplex PCR, the TCRdb table keeps only in-frame clones and is missing some. The sample holds some 99,000 clones, around 90% seen once. The source material was Tregs sorted from blood. Receptors were obtained from a human donor in good health.

This sequence joins TRBV30 and TRBJ2-2; TRBD2 matches at 13 bases. The CDR3 is 16 amino acids. Germline CDR1 reads GTSNPN; CDR2 reads SVGIG (reference sequence). V lost 3 bases to trimming and J lost 8 bases; unmatched junction nucleotides: 9. The CDR3 protein is CAWRLAGGPVIGELFF. CDR3 sequence (DNA): TGTGCCTGGAGACTAGCGGGAGGGCCGGTGATTGGGGAGCTGTTTTTT.

This chain joins TRBV11-2 and TRBJ2-5, with D maybe TRBD1 (6 bases). V lost 8 bases, J lost 5 bases, and 12 bases lay in between. From germline, CDR1 is SGHAT and CDR2 FQNNGV. The CDR3 consists of 12 residues. CDR3 amino acids: CASGQMRETQYF. CDR3 DNA sequence: TGTGCCAGCGGACAGATGCGCGAGACCCAGTACTTC.

CDR3 sequence reads: CASSPTGSLWGTDTQYF. Here the CDR3 DNA reads TGTGCCAGCAGTCCGACCGGGAGCCTCTGGGGCACAGATACGCAGTATTTT. The chain is built from TRBV27 and TRBJ2-3; TRBD2 is a possible D gene (6 bases). CDR1 MNHEY and CDR2 SMNVEV come from the germline V gene (reference sequence). This CDR3 region has 17 residues. V lost 5 bases and J 1 base, leaving 19 bases between the germline ends.

This sequence joins TRBV30 and TRBJ2-3, with 7 bases matching TRBD2. The CDR3 extends over 14 amino acids. CDR1 and CDR2 from the germline V gene are GTSNPN and SVGIG (reference sequence). V lost 4 bases, J lost 0 bases, and 4 bases stayed unmatched. CDR3 nucleotide sequence: TGTGCCTGGACAGTGCGGGGGAGCACAGATACGCAGTATTTT. This encodes CAWTVRGSTDTQYF.

In this sample, this clone turned up once. The chain has TRBV4-1 and TRBJ1-2; D is ambiguous. The germline V and J ends were trimmed by 1 base and 4 bases, with 7 bases remaining between them. The CDR3 has 13 amino acids. Germline-derived CDR1 and CDR2 are MGHRA and YSYEKL. CDR3 region: CASSQGLGYGYTF. CDR3 coding DNA: TGCGCCAGCAGCCAAGGGCTAGGCTATGGCTACACCTTC.

The chain uses TRBV2 and TRBJ2-3; D unresolved. CDR3 length: 11 amino acids. V lost 5 bases, J lost 6 bases, and 6 bases lay in between. Germline V gene lookup returns CDR1 SNHLY and CDR2 FYNNEI. The CDR3 reads CASSPWDTQYF. In DNA, the CDR3 is TGTGCCAGCAGTCCCTGGGATACGCAGTATTTT.

The V and J genes are TRBV10-3 and TRBJ1-6, with 7 bases lining up with TRBD1. Germline-derived CDR1 and CDR2 are ENHRY and SYGVKD. The CDR3 runs 14 residues. V shed 5 bases, J shed 5 bases, and the junction held 3 bases outside the gene matches. DNA for the CDR3: TGTGCCATCAGTACCGGGACAGATAATTCACCCCTCCACTTT. This sequence encodes CAISTGTDNSPLHF.

J is TRBJ2-4 and V is TRBV16, with D hard to call. CDR3 length equals 17 residues. In germline, CDR1 is KGHSY, CDR2 FQNENV. Trimming left V 4 bases short and J 0 bases short, with 16 bases between. The chain's CDR3 is CASSPSDRTLAKNIQYF. CDR3 in DNA: TGTGCCAGCAGCCCATCCGATCGTACACTAGCCAAAAACATTCAGTACTTC.

The genes are TRBV6-5 and TRBJ2-7; no definite D call. The CDR3 length is 14 residues. CDR1 and CDR2 (germline): MNHEY, SVGAGI. Trimming cost V 6 bases and J 2 bases, with 14 bases left between them. This CDR3 reads CASSHHRQTYEQYF. In DNA, the CDR3 is TGTGCCAGCAGCCATCACCGCCAGACCTACGAGCAGTACTTC.

The J gene is TRBJ1-4, the V gene TRBV7-8; D may be TRBD1 (5 bases). Trimming shortened V by 1 base and J by 4 bases, and 13 bases separated the two germline ends. Germline CDR1 reads SGHVS; CDR2 reads FQNEAQ. There are 16 residues in the CDR3. The CDR3 is CASSLDRRDGNEKLFF. The DNA for the CDR3 is TGTGCCAGCAGCTTAGACCGCCGGGACGGTAATGAAAAACTGTTTTTT. Variable domain in full (rest from reference TRBV7-8 and TRBJ1-4): GAGVSQSPRYKVAKRGQDVALRCDPISGHVSLFWYQQALGQGPEFLTYFQNEAQLDKSGLPSDRFFAERPEGSVSTLKIQRTQQEDSAVYLCASSLDRRDGNEKLFFGSGTQLSVL.

The rearrangement joins TRBV7-8 to TRBJ2-7; TRBD2 matches at 8 bases. The junction had 16 bases not matched to a gene; V was cut back by 5 bases and J by 4 bases. Germline V gene lookup returns CDR1 SGHVS and CDR2 FQNEAQ. The CDR3 has 17 amino acids. CDR3 region: CASSLGYGAGGPYEQYF. The CDR3 nucleotides are TGTGCCAGCAGCCTAGGGTATGGTGCGGGAGGACCTTACGAGCAGTACTTC.

This clone has more than one count but fewer than ten. J is TRBJ2-5 and V is TRBV14, with D unclear. The CDR3 sequence is 14 residues long. Trimming cost V 1 base and J 2 bases, with 8 bases left between them. CDR1 and CDR2 from the germline V gene are SGHDN and FVKESK. The CDR3 bases are TGTGCCAGCAGCCAAGGAGCCAGTCAAGAGACCCAGTACTTC. It is translated as CASSQGASQETQYF.

The rearrangement uses TRBV5-4 and TRBJ2-3; TRBD2 matches at 14 bases. Germline CDR1 and CDR2: SGHNT and YYREEE (reference sequence). The length of the CDR3 is 16 residues. The junction had 4 bases not matched to a gene; V was cut back by 4 bases and J by 3 bases. The CDR3 region is CASSQGLAGVTDTQYF. The CDR3, as DNA: TGTGCCAGCAGCCAGGGACTAGCGGGAGTGACAGATACGCAGTATTTT.

The genes are TRBV20-1 and TRBJ1-1; possibly TRBD1 for D (5 bases). Germline assignment: CDR1 DFQATT and CDR2 SNEGSKA (reference sequence). Trimming left V 6 bases short and J 6 bases short, with 11 bases between. The CDR3 is 11 amino acids. DNA for the CDR3: TGCAGTGCCAGTAGGGACGCTGAAGCTTTCTTT. Translated, it gives CSASRDAEAFF.

The V gene is TRBV6-1, the J gene TRBJ2-5; TRBD2 matches at 9 bases. This CDR3 is built from 14 residues. Germline V CDR1 and CDR2: MNHNS, SASEGT. V lost 6 bases to trimming and J lost 2 bases; unmatched junction nucleotides: 4. The CDR3: CASRGRGGQETQYF. CDR3 coding DNA: TGTGCCAGCAGGGGGCGGGGGGGGCAAGAGACCCAGTACTTC.

This clone was observed a single time. The chain combines TRBV7-8 with TRBJ2-1; 11 bases match TRBD2. From germline, CDR1 is SGHVS and CDR2 FQNEAQ. CDR3 length: 17 amino acids. V shed 5 bases, J shed 4 bases, and the junction held 10 bases outside the gene matches. This CDR3 reads CASSARTSGFVYNEQFF. The CDR3 DNA reads as TGTGCCAGCAGCGCCCGGACTAGCGGGTTCGTATACAATGAGCAGTTCTTC.

The rearrangement uses TRBV27 and TRBJ1-5, with TRBD1 identical over 9 bases. The V gene end was trimmed by 4 bases and the J gene end by 6 bases; junction bases not matched to a gene: 10. This CDR3 is 16 amino acids long. Germline CDR1 is MNHEY and CDR2 is SMNVEV (reference sequence). The CDR3 loop is CASSWIDGTGLQPQHF. For the CDR3, the DNA is TGTGCCAGCAGTTGGATAGACGGGACAGGGCTTCAGCCCCAGCATTTT.

The chain uses TRBV19 and TRBJ2-7, with a tentative D call TRBD2 (5 bases). The V gene's germline CDR1 is LNHDA and CDR2 SQIVND (reference sequence). V lost 3 bases and J lost 9, with 12 bases in between. CDR3 size: 12 residues. The CDR3 is CASSMPYSVQYF. Written as DNA, the CDR3 is TGTGCCAGTAGTATGCCTTATAGCGTGCAGTACTTC.

The rearrangement links TRBV6-5 to TRBJ1-6; 9 bases align to TRBD1. This CDR3 has 14 residues. The germline CDR1 and CDR2 sequences are MNHEY and SVGAGI. V shed 7 bases and J 9 bases; nucleotides not matched to a gene: 7. The CDR3 nucleotides are TGTGCCAGCACCCGGGACAGGGTAGTTTCACCCCTCCACTTT. Translating it yields CASTRDRVVSPLHF.

For this clone: Since the CDR3 does not end with the conserved phenylalanine or tryptophan, this likely comes from a read error. No DNA is shown, since the ends of the CDR3 on it are uncertain; the CDR3 is the one TCRdb lists. The chain couples TRBV10-1 to TRBJ1-6. Counting both end residues, the CDR3 totals 8 amino acids. Germline assignment: CDR1 WNHNN and CDR2 SYGVQD (reference sequence). CDR3 residues: CARPEDRE.

This clone has just one count. The V call is TRBV4-2, the J call TRBJ2-3; no definite D call. CDR1 LGHNA and CDR2 YNFKEQ come from the germline V gene. The CDR3 is 14 residues long. V lost 0 bases and J lost 6, with 10 bases in between. CDR3 sequence reads: CASSQESPLDTQYF. The CDR3 DNA is TGTGCCAGCAGCCAAGAATCCCCCCTCGATACGCAGTATTTT.

This rearrangement joins TRBV18 to TRBJ2-1; 7 bases fit TRBD2. Per germline, CDR1 KGHSH and CDR2 LQKENI. J was trimmed by 4 bases and V by 6 bases; bases with no gene match: 12. CDR3 size: 16 residues. The CDR3 coding sequence is TGTGCCAGCTCCTCCGTAACGGGGGGATCATACAATGAGCAGTTCTTC. Protein: CASSSVTGGSYNEQFF.

The rearrangement uses TRBV19 and TRBJ1-2; D gene ambiguous. The V end was cut by 4 bases, the J end by 9 bases, with 18 bases between. Germline CDR1 reads LNHDA; CDR2 reads SQIVND (reference sequence). The CDR3 has 14 amino acids. This chain's CDR3 is CASSNIWADERYTF. The DNA for the CDR3 is TGTGCCAGTAGTAATATCTGGGCGGACGAGCGCTACACCTTC.

V and J are TRBV29-1 and TRBJ2-7, with D possibly TRBD1 on 5 matching bases. CDR3 length equals 13 residues. V gave up 2 bases and J gave up 2 bases, with 10 bases separating them. Per the germline V gene, CDR1 is SQVTM and CDR2 is ANQGSEA. The CDR3 DNA sequence: TGCAGCGTTGAAACGGACATTACCTACGAGCAGTACTTC. Protein sequence: CSVETDITYEQYF.

This chain joins TRBV19 and TRBJ2-7; weak D call: TRBD2 (5 bases). The CDR3 consists of 15 residues. V lost 2 bases to trimming and J lost 5 bases, with 16 bases between them. The germline V gene encodes CDR1 LNHDA and CDR2 SQIVND (reference sequence). CDR3 nucleotides: TGTGCCAGTAGTATAAGTTCGGGGATCGGTAACGAGCAGTACTTC. Protein: CASSISSGIGNEQYF.

The V call is TRBV7-9, the J call TRBJ1-4; tentatively, D is TRBD1 (5 bases). The V gene's germline CDR1 is SEHNR and CDR2 FQNEAQ (reference sequence). This CDR3 has 15 amino acids. Between the trimmed V and J ends, which lost 3 bases and 4 bases, there was a span of 12 bases. CDR3 bases: TGTGCCAGCAGCTTGGGGGGAACACATAATGAAAAACTGTTTTTT. Protein product: CASSLGGTHNEKLFF.

This clone was detected once. This chain links TRBV29-1 with TRBJ2-3, with D possibly matching TRBD1 (5 bases). The length of the CDR3 is 12 residues. Germline-derived CDR1 and CDR2 are SQVTM and ANQGSEA. V lost 0 bases and J lost 8, with 9 bases in between. The CDR3 reads CSVEDAQGTQYF. CDR3 nucleotide sequence: TGCAGCGTTGAAGATGCGCAGGGTACGCAGTATTTT.

The rearrangement uses TRBV11-3 and TRBJ2-1; tentative D call: TRBD2 (6 bases). With 2 bases removed from V and 7 bases from J, the gap between germline ends came to 15 bases. The CDR3 contains 15 residues. Germline V gives CDR1 SGHNT, CDR2 YENEEA. The CDR3 DNA sequence: TGTGCCAGCAGCTTATATGGCGGGGTTAATAATGAGCAGTTCTTC. Its translation: CASSLYGGVNNEQFF.

The chain combines TRBV6-1 with TRBJ1-3; 9 bases agree with TRBD1. Germline assignment: CDR1 MNHNS and CDR2 SASEGT. V trimming: 1 base; J trimming: 4 bases; junction bases outside the gene matches: 2. CDR3 length: 15 residues. This chain's CDR3 is CASSEGDRAGNTIYF. In DNA form, the CDR3 reads TGTGCCAGCAGTGAAGGGGACAGGGCCGGAAACACCATATATTTT.

The chain uses TRBV11-2 and TRBJ2-7, with 8 nucleotides matching TRBD1. Trimming removed 0 bases from V and 5 bases from J; junction bases left unmatched: 6. The CDR3 spans 15 residues. Germline CDR1 is SGHAT and CDR2 is FQNNGV. CDR3 sequence (DNA): TGTGCCAGCAGCTTAGATCAGGGGGCCTGGAACGAGCAGTACTTC. Protein: CASSLDQGAWNEQYF.

As regards this clone: Other DNA sequences within the sample encode an identical CDR3. The chain links TRBV6-1 to TRBJ1-1; unclear D gene. With 2 bases removed from V and 0 bases from J, the gap between germline ends came to 4 bases. Germline V lookup: CDR1 MNHNS, CDR2 SASEGT. The CDR3 contains 13 residues. CDR3 in amino acids: CASSERVNTEAFF. The CDR3 nucleotides read TGTGCCAGCAGTGAACGGGTGAACACTGAAGCTTTCTTT.

The rearrangement joins TRBV18 to TRBJ1-5; D not resolved. The V end was cut by 1 base, the J end by 3 bases, with 7 bases between. Germline CDR1 KGHSH, CDR2 LQKENI. The CDR3 is made up of 14 amino acids. This CDR3 is CASSPQGYNQPQHF. For the CDR3, the DNA is TGTGCCAGCTCACCACAGGGCTACAATCAGCCCCAGCATTTT.